The rows below give T cell receptor beta chains drawn from one sample of a study of identical twins. From the 5' RACE reads, TCRdb called clonotypes with MiXCR, one entry per CDR3 protein. Here the sample spans 230,000 or so distinct CDR3 sequences, approximately 8.3% being singletons. These data also formed part of another study, on yellow fever vaccine responses in identical twins.

The sample was CD8+ T cells sorted from blood. The receptors were gathered from a woman aged 18-29 years in good health. The CDR3 runs from the conserved cysteine through the conserved F or W. The D gene is left open where the match is weak. Only part of the rows carry a size: once, few, many, or a class if the clone is expanded.

abundance: many
d_gene: -
j_gene: TRBJ1-1
v_gene: TRBV7-9
CDR3nt: TGTGCCAGCAGCTTAGCGTTCCCTGGAAACACTGAAGCTTTCTTT
CDR3aa: CASSLAFPGNTEAFF

abundance: few
d_gene: TRBD1
j_gene: TRBJ2-6
v_gene: TRBV10-1
CDR3nt: TGCGCCAGCAGTGAGCGGACAGGAATATACTCTGGGGCCAACGTCCTGACTTTC
CDR3aa: CASSERTGIYSGANVLTF

abundance: -
d_gene: -
j_gene: TRBJ2-7
v_gene: TRBV5-1
CDR3nt: TGCGCCAGCAGCTTGGGAGGGACCTCTGAGCAGTACTTC
CDR3aa: CASSLGGTSEQYF

abundance: many
d_gene: -
j_gene: TRBJ2-6
v_gene: TRBV5-6
CDR3nt: TGTGCCAGCAGCTTGGGAGTGACAGTCTCTGGGGCCAACGTCCTGACTTTC
CDR3aa: CASSLGVTVSGANVLTF

abundance: many
d_gene: -
j_gene: TRBJ2-7
v_gene: TRBV20-1
CDR3nt: TGCAGTGCTAGAGATTCGGGACTCGGATCCTACGAGCAGTACTTC
CDR3aa: CSARDSGLGSYEQYF

abundance: many
d_gene: -
j_gene: TRBJ2-7
v_gene: TRBV15
CDR3nt: TGTGCCACCAGCACAGTCCGTCGGGACCCAGCCTACGAGCAGTACTTC
CDR3aa: CATSTVRRDPAYEQYF

abundance: few
d_gene: -
j_gene: TRBJ2-3
v_gene: TRBV12-3/TRBV12-4
CDR3nt: TGTGCCAGCAGCCCTACAGGGTTGGAGCAGTATTTT
CDR3aa: CASSPTGLEQYF

abundance: -
d_gene: -
j_gene: TRBJ2-5
v_gene: TRBV20-1
CDR3nt: TGCAGTGCTAGAGACGGCGACAGGCCTGAAGAGACCCAGTACTTC
CDR3aa: CSARDGDRPEETQYF

abundance: many
d_gene: TRBD2
j_gene: TRBJ2-3
v_gene: TRBV29-1
CDR3nt: TGCAGCGCTCGGCTAGCGGGAGTGGTAGATACGCAGTATTTT
CDR3aa: CSARLAGVVDTQYF

abundance: -
d_gene: -
j_gene: TRBJ2-1
v_gene: TRBV18
CDR3nt: TGTGCCAGCTCACCACCGGTGGGGCAAAATGAGCAGTTCTTC
CDR3aa: CASSPPVGQNEQFF

abundance: few
d_gene: TRBD1
j_gene: TRBJ2-7
v_gene: TRBV2
CDR3nt: TGTGCCAGCAGAAGGACAGGGGCCAGCAGCTACGAGCAGTACTTC
CDR3aa: CASRRTGASSYEQYF

abundance: few
d_gene: -
j_gene: TRBJ2-3
v_gene: TRBV27
CDR3nt: TGTGCCACCCTACCCTTCTTAAGCACAGATACGCAGTATTTT
CDR3aa: CATLPFLSTDTQYF

abundance: many
d_gene: -
j_gene: TRBJ2-2
v_gene: TRBV20-1
CDR3nt: TGCAGTGCTAGAGGCCCCCAGGGGCTCACCGGGGAGCTGTTTTTT
CDR3aa: CSARGPQGLTGELFF

abundance: many
d_gene: TRBD1
j_gene: TRBJ2-7
v_gene: TRBV29-1
CDR3nt: TGCAGCGTTGGGTCCGGGACAGGGGGCTACGAGCAGTACTTC
CDR3aa: CSVGSGTGGYEQYF

abundance: many
d_gene: -
j_gene: TRBJ2-2
v_gene: TRBV7-8
CDR3nt: TGTGCCACTACGCCAATTACAGGAGTAGGGACCGGGGAGCTGTTTTTT
CDR3aa: CATTPITGVGTGELFF

abundance: many
d_gene: -
j_gene: TRBJ2-5
v_gene: TRBV29-1
CDR3nt: TGCAGCGTTGAAGACGGGGGGCCCTCGAGTGGGGAGACCCAGTACTTC
CDR3aa: CSVEDGGPSSGETQYF

abundance: once
d_gene: -
j_gene: TRBJ2-1
v_gene: TRBV30
CDR3nt: TGTGCCTGGAGTCCCGGGACTTCAAGCTCCTACAATGAGCAGTTCTTC
CDR3aa: CAWSPGTSSSYNEQFF

abundance: many
d_gene: -
j_gene: TRBJ2-7
v_gene: TRBV25-1
CDR3nt: TGTGCCAGCAGTACTGCTTCCTACGAGCAGTACTTC
CDR3aa: CASSTASYEQYF

abundance: -
d_gene: -
j_gene: TRBJ2-1
v_gene: TRBV7-9
CDR3nt: TGTGCCAGCAGCTTATACGGGGACTCCTACAATGAGCAGTTCTTC
CDR3aa: CASSLYGDSYNEQFF

abundance: -
d_gene: -
j_gene: TRBJ2-7
v_gene: TRBV7-2
CDR3nt: TGTGCCAGCAGCTTAGTAATATTTGGGGGAGCCGCCTACGAGCAGTACTTC
CDR3aa: CASSLVIFGGAAYEQYF

abundance: few
d_gene: TRBD1
j_gene: TRBJ2-7
v_gene: TRBV6-1
CDR3nt: TGTGCCAGCAGTGTTTGGAACAGGGGTAACGAGCAGTACTTC
CDR3aa: CASSVWNRGNEQYF

abundance: few
d_gene: TRBD2
j_gene: TRBJ2-1
v_gene: TRBV27
CDR3nt: TGTGCCAGCAGTTTCGGGGGGACGGTATTCCAGTTCTTC
CDR3aa: CASSFGGTVFQFF

abundance: -
d_gene: -
j_gene: TRBJ2-7
v_gene: TRBV7-8
CDR3nt: TGTGCCAGCAGCGCCAGCGGCGGACACTACGAGCAGTACTTC
CDR3aa: CASSASGGHYEQYF

abundance: many
d_gene: TRBD2
j_gene: TRBJ2-3
v_gene: TRBV4-1
CDR3nt: TGCGCCAGCAGCCAAGATCTCGGGGCGGGGGTAAAGGGTACGCAGTATTTT
CDR3aa: CASSQDLGAGVKGTQYF

abundance: -
d_gene: -
j_gene: TRBJ2-1
v_gene: TRBV11-2
CDR3nt: TGTGCCAGCAGCTTCCTTCCTATGGGGGCATACGAGGGCGCTGAGCAGTTCTTC
CDR3aa: CASSFLPMGAYEGAEQFF

abundance: -
d_gene: -
j_gene: TRBJ2-7
v_gene: TRBV6-1
CDR3nt: TGTGCCAGCAGACAGACCGGCCGGGAGTTTTTCTACGAGCAGTACTTC
CDR3aa: CASRQTGREFFYEQYF

abundance: few
d_gene: -
j_gene: TRBJ1-6
v_gene: TRBV28
CDR3nt: TGTGCCAGCAGTTTATTCGCCGGGGGTATTTCACCCCTCCACTTT
CDR3aa: CASSLFAGGISPLHF

abundance: many
d_gene: -
j_gene: TRBJ1-5
v_gene: TRBV15
CDR3nt: TGTGCCACCAGCGTCCAAGGGAATCAGCCCCAGCATTTT
CDR3aa: CATSVQGNQPQHF

abundance: -
d_gene: -
j_gene: TRBJ1-1
v_gene: TRBV5-1
CDR3nt: TGCGCCAGCAGCTTGGCCTTCGAGGTGATGAACACTGAAGCTTTCTTT
CDR3aa: CASSLAFEVMNTEAFF

abundance: few
d_gene: TRBD1
j_gene: TRBJ2-1
v_gene: TRBV6-1
CDR3nt: TGTGCCAGCAGCTTCGGACAGGGAACCATTGAGCAGTTCTTC
CDR3aa: CASSFGQGTIEQFF

abundance: few
d_gene: -
j_gene: TRBJ1-2
v_gene: TRBV29-1
CDR3nt: TGCAGCGTTGAATCCCCCAGGTCCTCTAACTATGGCTACACCTTC
CDR3aa: CSVESPRSSNYGYTF

abundance: many
d_gene: TRBD2
j_gene: TRBJ2-1
v_gene: TRBV5-4
CDR3nt: TGTGCCAGCAGCTTAAAGCGGGAGATGTACAATGAGCAGTTCTTC
CDR3aa: CASSLKREMYNEQFF

abundance: -
d_gene: -
j_gene: TRBJ2-5
v_gene: TRBV29-1
CDR3nt: TGCAGCGTTGCAACAGGGGGGGGAGAGACCCAGTACTTC
CDR3aa: CSVATGGGETQYF

abundance: few
d_gene: TRBD2
j_gene: TRBJ2-1
v_gene: TRBV7-6
CDR3nt: TGTGCCAGCAGCATCGGGACTAGTAGTCCCCATGAGCAGTTCTTC
CDR3aa: CASSIGTSSPHEQFF

abundance: -
d_gene: TRBD2
j_gene: TRBJ2-2
v_gene: TRBV27
CDR3nt: TGTGCCAGCAGTCCCGCGGGGGACACCGGGGAGCTGTTTTTT
CDR3aa: CASSPAGDTGELFF

abundance: -
d_gene: -
j_gene: TRBJ2-1
v_gene: TRBV7-9
CDR3nt: TGTGCCAGCAGCTCCTTAGGTTGGGGTGAGCAGTTCTTC
CDR3aa: CASSSLGWGEQFF

abundance: -
d_gene: -
j_gene: TRBJ2-2
v_gene: TRBV9
CDR3nt: TGTGCCAGCAGCCCCGAGGACGACGGGGAGCTGTTTTTT
CDR3aa: CASSPEDDGELFF

abundance: many
d_gene: -
j_gene: TRBJ2-7
v_gene: TRBV29-1
CDR3nt: TGCAGCGTTGAAGACAGAACCTACGAGCAGTACTTC
CDR3aa: CSVEDRTYEQYF

abundance: many
d_gene: -
j_gene: TRBJ2-1
v_gene: TRBV5-8
CDR3nt: TGTGCCAGCAGCACGGGACCAGAATACAATGAGCAGTTCTTC
CDR3aa: CASSTGPEYNEQFF